This TCR beta chain comes out of a study of naive and memory T cell subsets. Two oligonucleotides, mixed equimolar, formed the beta constant-region primer covering TRBC1 and TRBC2. Four rounds of PCR amplified the ligated cDNA using nested alpha and beta constant-region primers plus SP2. The cDNA 3' end received a ligated single-stranded oligonucleotide carrying the SP2 primer and a 12-nucleotide UMI. TCRdb re-called the UMI-ligation and nested PCR reads with MiXCR, one entry per CDR3 protein. Here the sample spans 120,000 to 150,000 distinct CDR3 sequences, around 21% being singletons. Of note for this clonotype: Antigen specificity is unknown.

Regarding the study as a whole: Over 85% of naive TCR sequences appeared only once after error correction, unlike memory subsets. Activation and differentiation may alter RNA-based TCR counts. A few larger clonotypes appeared in naive repertoires, especially CD8, possibly memory cells re-expressing CD45RA.

Cells stained for CD3, CD4, CD8, CD45RA and CD27 were sorted into four subsets. Germline values: CDR1 MGHRA, CDR2 YSYEKL. This CDR3 comprises 16 residues. With 0 bases removed from V and 0 bases from J, the gap between germline ends came to 8 bases. The source material was naive CD8+ T cells from blood. The receptor comes from a human donor in good health. The chain couples TRBV4-1 to TRBJ1-4, with D hard to call. The DNA of the CDR3 is TGCGCCAGCAGCCAAGAGCTGCCAACAACTAATGAAAAACTGTTTTTT. Translation gives CASSQELPTTNEKLFF.